This TCR beta chain was sequenced for a study of beta chain features in type 1 diabetes. All of the isolated RNA was reverse transcribed, so expressed TCRB transcripts were sequenced. Some clones are missing from TCRdb's copy, which holds only in-frame ones; the method was immunoSEQ multiplex PCR. The sample lists approximately 260,000 clones; around 25% were seen once. After removal of 5 bases from V and 5 bases from J, the junction contained 8 bases not matched to a gene. This CDR3 spans 15 amino acids. Germline assignment: CDR1 LGHNA and CDR2 YNFKEQ. A note on this clone: Its antigen is as yet unknown.

Whole-study results and caveats: Patients with Type 1 diabetes showed moderately but significantly shorter TCRB CDR3s in all four CD4+ subsets. VDJ junctions from patients with type 1 diabetes contained fewer insertions and more deletions.

The TCR was taken from a woman between 25 and 40 years old with type 1 diabetes. Source material: naive CD4+ T cells from blood. The V call is TRBV4-2, the J call TRBJ2-5; TRBD2 aligns across 10 bases. CDR3 sequence reads: CASSDLAGERETQYF. CDR3 DNA: TGTGCCAGCAGCGACCTAGCGGGAGAGCGGGAGACCCAGTACTTC.